The T cell receptor (beta chain) under discussion was sequenced for a study of T cells after yellow fever vaccination. Study results and caveats: Most primary-vaccination clones reappeared after the booster (about 95% CD4, 88% CD8). The presence of abundant clonotypes contaminating from the bulk population was possible in FACS-sorted repertoires.

CDR3 size: 15 residues. J gave up 4 bases and V 5 bases, and 10 bases lay outside the gene matches. The germline gives CDR1 SGHNT, CDR2 YENEEA. 5'RACE template switching produced TCR cDNA carrying a universal primer site and UMIs. A single record per CDR3 protein comes from TCRdb applying MiXCR to the 5' RACE reads. The data contain about 85,000 distinct CDR3 sequences, 13% of them singletons. The chain uses TRBV11-3 and TRBJ2-5; 7 bases align to TRBD2. The sample consisted of CD8+ T cells not binding an NS4B(214-222) dextramer, sorted from PBMCs, taken around 3 weeks after the first yellow fever vaccination. This sequence was found in a young man who received the YFV17D yellow fever vaccine. The CDR3 nucleotides read TGTGCCAGCAGCCGAACGGGGGGTTCTGGAGAGACCCAGTACTTC. Its protein is CASSRTGGSGETQYF.